These 5 T cell receptor beta chains originate from one sample sequenced in a study of blood T cell repertoires in COVID-19. Measured with immunoSEQ multiplex PCR; TCRdb has only the in-frame clones, and not every one. In the table there are about 68,000 clones, roughly nine tenths of which are singletons. Material: peripheral blood. The origin of the receptors is a woman in her fifties or sixties with COVID-19, enrolled during active disease.

This chain joins TRBV5-1 and TRBJ2-7; 14 bases match TRBD2. The junction had 17 bases not matched to a gene; V was cut back by 8 bases and J by 4 bases. CDR3 length: 18 amino acids. Germline CDR1 reads SGHRS; CDR2 reads YFSETQ. The CDR3 spells CASPPGLAGAESCYEQYF. The CDR3 bases are TGCGCCAGTCCTCCGGGACTAGCGGGAGCAGAATCGTGTTACGAGCAGTACTTC.

This clone has more than one count but fewer than ten. The chain recombines TRBV9 with TRBJ1-6, with TRBD1 matching over 7 bases. V gave up 0 bases and J gave up 13 bases; unmatched junction bases: 10. The CDR3 contains 15 residues. The germline V gene encodes CDR1 SGDLS and CDR2 YYNGEE. CDR3 nucleotides: TGTGCCAGCAGCGTAGGGGGAACAGGGGCTTCCCCCCTCCACTTT. Protein sequence: CASSVGGTGASPLHF.

The CDR3 region has the DNA TGTGCCAGCAGTGATCCGGGACTAGCGGGATGGGCCTACAATGAGCAGTTCTTC. Translation gives CASSDPGLAGWAYNEQFF. The chain links TRBV27 to TRBJ2-1; 13 bases fit TRBD2. CDR3 length: 18 residues. V lost 5 bases and J lost 2; bases outside the gene matches: 9. The germline CDR1 and CDR2 sequences are MNHEY and SMNVEV (reference sequence).

This clone was seen only a few times. The V gene is TRBV11-2, the J gene TRBJ2-2; 7 positions agree with TRBD2. Germline V gene sequence: CDR1 SGHAT, CDR2 FQNNGV. This CDR3 is built from 15 residues. V was pared by 10 bases and J by 0 bases, with 8 bases of the junction left unmatched. As DNA, the CDR3 is TGTGCCACGCGGAGGAGCGGGGCGAACACCGGGGAGCTGTTTTTT. This codes for CATRRSGANTGELFF.

The CDR3 DNA reads TGTGCCAGCAGCCGAACTAGCGCCGAGACCCAGTACTTC. This encodes CASSRTSAETQYF. The J gene is TRBJ2-5, the V gene TRBV7-3, with 7 bases fitting TRBD2. The CDR3 runs to 13 residues. V gave up 5 bases and J gave up 5 bases; unmatched junction bases: 5. CDR1 and CDR2 from the germline V gene are SGHTA and FQGTGA.